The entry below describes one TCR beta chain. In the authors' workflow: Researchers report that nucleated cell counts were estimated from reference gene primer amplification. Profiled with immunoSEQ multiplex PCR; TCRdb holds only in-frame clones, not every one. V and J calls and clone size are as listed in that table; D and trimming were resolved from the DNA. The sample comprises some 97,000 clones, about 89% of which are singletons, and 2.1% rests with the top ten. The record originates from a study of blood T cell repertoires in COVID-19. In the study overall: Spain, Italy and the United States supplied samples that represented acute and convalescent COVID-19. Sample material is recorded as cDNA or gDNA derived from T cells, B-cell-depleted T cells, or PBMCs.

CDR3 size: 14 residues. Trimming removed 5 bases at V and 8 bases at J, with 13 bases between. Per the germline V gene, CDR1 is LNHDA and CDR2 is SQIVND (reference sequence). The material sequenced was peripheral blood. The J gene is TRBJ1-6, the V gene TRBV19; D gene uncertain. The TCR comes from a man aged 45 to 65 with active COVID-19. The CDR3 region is CASSDRTGDSPLHF. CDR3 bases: TGTGCCAGTAGTGACCGGACGGGAGATTCACCCCTCCACTTT.